The 5 T cell receptor beta chains presented below share a single source sample, sequenced in a study of T cell responses to AZD1222 COVID-19 vaccine. Measured with immunoSEQ multiplex PCR; TCRdb has only the in-frame clones, and not every one. The sample includes 95,000 to 150,000 clones, 85% to 90% of them seen just once. The material was peripheral blood, obtained on day 0 of AZD1222 vaccination. These receptors were obtained from an adult in good health.

The CDR3 is CSVVGLAIPHGTQYF. The CDR3 DNA sequence: TGCAGCGTTGTGGGACTAGCGATCCCCCACGGGACCCAGTACTTC. The V gene is TRBV29-1, the J gene TRBJ2-5; TRBD2 matches 10 bases. CDR1 is SQVTM, CDR2 ANQGSEA, per germline. The CDR3 loop spans 15 amino acids. Trimming at V came to 4 bases and at J to 7 bases, leaving 12 bases not matched to a gene.

The rearrangement joins TRBV6-5 to TRBJ1-2; D gene unclear. The V end lost 8 bases, the J end lost 7 bases, and 8 bases lay between the germline ends. CDR1 is MNHEY and CDR2 is SVGAGI in the germline V gene. This CDR3 comprises 10 residues. DNA of the CDR3: TGTGCCAGCGACCGTCCTGGCTACACCTTC. The encoded protein is CASDRPGYTF.

The chain uses TRBV7-9 and TRBJ1-1; D gene ambiguous. Germline CDR1 is SEHNR and CDR2 is FQNEAQ (reference sequence). The CDR3 extends over 14 amino acids. V lost 2 bases and J 4 bases, leaving 11 bases between the germline ends. The CDR3 DNA follows: TGTGCCAGCAGCTTAAACACCATAGCCACTGAAGCTTTCTTT. Protein product: CASSLNTIATEAFF. Complete variable domain (other parts from reference TRBV7-9 and TRBJ1-1): DTGVSQNPRHKITKRGQNVTFRCDPISEHNRLYWYRQTLGQGPEFLTYFQNEAQLEKSRLLSDRFSAERPKGSFSTLEIQRTEQGDSAMYLCASSLNTIATEAFFGQGTRLTVV.

This chain joins TRBV7-2 and TRBJ1-2; no definite D call. The germline gives CDR1 SGHTA, CDR2 FQGNSA. The V end was cut by 1 base, the J end by 4 bases, with 10 bases between. The length of the CDR3 is 14 residues. CDR3: CASSLGPGTYGYTF. Written as DNA, the CDR3 is TGTGCCAGCAGCTTAGGTCCCGGTACCTATGGCTACACCTTC.

V and J are TRBV5-6 and TRBJ2-3; 8 nucleotides agree with TRBD1. J gave up 13 bases and V 3 bases, and 4 bases lay outside the gene matches. The germline V gene encodes CDR1 SGHDT and CDR2 YYEEEE. The CDR3 covers 11 residues. The CDR3 sequence is CASSYETGEYF. As DNA, the CDR3 is TGTGCCAGCAGCTACGAGACAGGGGAGTATTTT.